These T cell receptor beta chains were read from a single sample in a study of low-dose radiotherapy and immunotherapy resistance in tumors. TCRdb processed the reads anew with MiXCR; each CDR3 protein has one entry. The data contain fewer than 90,000 distinct CDR3 sequences, roughly 31% of them singletons. The material sequenced was PBMCs, taken before treatment. These receptors all come from a female donor with ovarian cancer. Each CDR3 is given with its conserved first and last residue. D genes are given only for firm matches. Rows may omit the clone size; those that give it use once, few, many or a size class.

v_gene	abundance	d_gene	j_gene	CDR3aa	CDR3nt
TRBV7-2	NA	TRBD1	TRBJ2-2	CASSFRPRTGRGTGELFF	TGTGCCAGCAGCTTCCGCCCCAGGACAGGCCGAGGGACCGGGGAGCTGTTTTTT
TRBV28	NA	TRBD2	TRBJ2-4	CASSRTSGRAATKNIQYF	TGTGCCAGCAGTAGGACTAGCGGGAGGGCCGCGACCAAAAACATTCAGTACTTC
TRBV6-2/TRBV6-3	NA	NA	TRBJ1-4	CASSYAGAYEKLFF	TGTGCCAGCAGTTACGCCGGGGCTTACGAAAAACTGTTTTTT
TRBV6-2/TRBV6-3	many	NA	TRBJ1-4	CASSGRGGDEKLFF	TGTGCCAGCAGTGGTCGGGGTGGCGATGAAAAACTGTTTTTT
TRBV7-2	many	TRBD1	TRBJ2-6	CASSLARRGQGTGSGANVLTF	TGTGCCAGCAGCTTAGCGCGCCGGGGACAGGGGACAGGGTCTGGGGCCAACGTCCTGACTTTC
TRBV28	many	TRBD1	TRBJ1-2	CASSLAGGRYTF	TGTGCCAGCAGTTTAGCAGGGGGCCGCTACACCTTC
TRBV19	many	TRBD1	TRBJ1-2	CASKGTDRLNYGYTF	TGTGCCAGTAAGGGTACGGACAGGCTGAACTATGGCTACACCTTC
TRBV20-1	many	TRBD1	TRBJ1-5	CSARTGTGARISNQPQHF	TGCAGTGCTAGAACCGGGACAGGGGCAAGGATTAGCAATCAGCCCCAGCATTTT
TRBV7-3	few	TRBD1	TRBJ1-1	CASSYDRGTTEAFF	TGTGCCAGCAGCTACGACAGGGGGACCACTGAAGCTTTCTTT
TRBV19	NA	NA	TRBJ1-2	CASTTATAGGYGYTF	TGTGCCAGTACGACCGCGACAGCGGGTGGGTATGGCTACACCTTC
TRBV28	many	TRBD1	TRBJ1-2	CASSRRQGDGYTF	TGTGCCAGCAGCCGTCGACAGGGGGATGGCTACACCTTC
TRBV2	many	TRBD1	TRBJ1-2	CASSRDRADGYTF	TGTGCCAGCAGCCGGGACAGGGCGGATGGCTACACCTTC
TRBV7-9	many	NA	TRBJ2-3	CASSFLARGPMDTQYF	TGTGCCAGCAGCTTTCTTGCCCGGGGGCCAATGGATACGCAGTATTTT
TRBV12-3/TRBV12-4	NA	NA	TRBJ2-1	CASSLYGGSSNEQFF	TGTGCCAGCAGTTTGTATGGGGGATCATCGAATGAGCAGTTCTTC
TRBV30	NA	NA	TRBJ2-2	CAWRYKAGNTGELFF	TGTGCCTGGAGGTACAAGGCCGGAAACACCGGGGAGCTGTTTTTT
TRBV5-5	many	TRBD1	TRBJ1-1	CASSLLWTGSEAFF	TGTGCCAGCAGCTTGCTCTGGACAGGGTCTGAAGCTTTCTTT
TRBV25-1	once	NA	TRBJ1-2	CASSEGNQGGYTF	TGTGCCAGCAGTGAAGGGAACCAGGGGGGCTACACCTTC
TRBV29-1	NA	NA	TRBJ1-2	CSVVQGSGYTF	TGCAGCGTTGTCCAGGGTAGTGGCTACACCTTC
TRBV7-3	NA	NA	TRBJ2-5	CASSSQGALAGPRETQYF	TGTGCCAGCAGCTCCCAGGGGGCTCTAGCGGGACCTAGAGAGACCCAGTACTTC
TRBV9	NA	NA	TRBJ2-1	CASSVGGWNEQFF	TGTGCCAGCAGCGTAGGGGGCTGGAATGAGCAGTTCTTC
TRBV7-6	many	TRBD1	TRBJ2-7	CASSPDREHYEQYF	TGTGCCAGCAGCCCAGACAGGGAACACTACGAGCAGTACTTC
TRBV5-5	once	NA	TRBJ2-1	CASSFLDNEQFF	TGTGCCAGCAGCTTTCTAGACAATGAGCAGTTCTTC
TRBV5-4	once	TRBD2	TRBJ2-2	CASSPPGLAGTGELFF	TGTGCCAGCAGCCCTCCGGGACTAGCGGGAACCGGGGAGCTGTTTTTT
TRBV5-5	many	TRBD1	TRBJ1-5	CASSLDRGRDQPQHF	TGTGCCAGCAGCTTGGACAGGGGAAGAGATCAGCCCCAGCATTTT
TRBV6-5	many	NA	TRBJ2-2	CASSHRASGELFF	TGTGCCAGCAGTCACAGGGCCTCCGGGGAGCTGTTTTTT
TRBV4-1	many	NA	TRBJ1-2	CASSPRERDYGYTF	TGCGCCAGCAGCCCCCGGGAGCGAGACTATGGCTACACCTTC
TRBV7-8	few	NA	TRBJ2-2	CASSLTGKTGELFF	TGTGCCAGCAGCTTAACAGGGAAGACCGGGGAGCTGTTTTTT
TRBV15	many	NA	TRBJ2-7	CATSPSAGFPVYEQYF	TGTGCCACCAGCCCCTCAGCAGGTTTCCCGGTATACGAGCAGTACTTC
TRBV28	many	NA	TRBJ1-5	CASSLGGQPQHF	TGTGCCAGCAGTTTAGGGGGGCAGCCCCAGCATTTT
TRBV28	NA	NA	TRBJ2-5	CASSLRGRGWVTQYF	TGTGCCAGCAGTTTACGAGGTCGCGGGTGGGTGACCCAGTACTTC
TRBV30	NA	TRBD2	TRBJ2-1	CAWSVGTTYNEKFF	TGTGCCTGGAGTGTAGGGACTACCTACAATGAGAAGTTCTTC
TRBV5-1	few	TRBD2	TRBJ2-1	CASSPGLAGVNEQFF	TGCGCCAGCAGCCCGGGACTAGCGGGAGTCAATGAGCAGTTCTTC
TRBV7-2	many	TRBD2	TRBJ2-2	CASSLAWGTGTSGSRPGELFF	TGTGCCAGCAGCTTAGCTTGGGGGACCGGGACTAGCGGGAGTCGACCCGGGGAGCTGTTTTTT
TRBV7-2	many	NA	TRBJ1-3	CASSPLGGLLSGNTIYF	TGTGCCAGCAGCCCCCTGGGGGGCCTCCTATCTGGAAACACCATATATTTT
TRBV19	once	NA	TRBJ2-5	CASSIGDVETQYF	TGTGCCAGTAGTATAGGGGACGTAGAGACCCAGTACTTC
TRBV28	NA	NA	TRBJ1-1	CASTINTEAFF	TGTGCCAGCACCATAAACACTGAAGCTTTCTTT
TRBV2	many	TRBD2	TRBJ2-7	CASSEVLATSGGAEQYF	TGTGCCAGCAGTGAGGTTCTGGCGACTAGCGGGGGAGCAGAGCAGTACTTC
TRBV10-3	many	NA	TRBJ1-6	CAISERRQANSPLHF	TGTGCCATCAGTGAGAGGAGGCAGGCCAATTCACCCCTCCACTTT
TRBV6-1	NA	NA	TRBJ1-2	CASSGPGGRF	TGTGCCAGCAGCGGTCCGGGGGGGCGTTTC
TRBV5-4	many	NA	TRBJ1-6	CASSLAGNSPLHF	TGTGCCAGCAGCTTGGCGGGTAATTCACCCCTCCACTTT
TRBV5-1	many	NA	TRBJ2-2	CASSLARGGELFF	TGCGCCAGCAGCTTGGCGCGGGGAGGGGAGCTGTTTTTT
TRBV11-2	few	NA	TRBJ2-1	CASSLGTYNEQFF	TGTGCCAGCAGCTTAGGGACCTACAATGAGCAGTTCTTC
TRBV6-2/TRBV6-3	many	NA	TRBJ2-7	CASSRNRARAEKRFYEQYF	TGTGCCAGCAGTCGAAACAGGGCCCGGGCGGAAAAGAGGTTCTACGAGCAGTACTTC
TRBV29-1	NA	NA	TRBJ1-4	CSVGEGGRGKLFF	TGCAGCGTTGGAGAAGGGGGGAGAGGAAAACTGTTTTTT
TRBV5-6	many	NA	TRBJ1-3	CASSLGQVSGNTIYF	TGTGCCAGCAGCTTGGGGCAGGTCTCTGGAAACACCATATATTTT
TRBV12-3/TRBV12-4	many	NA	TRBJ2-3	CASSSTPGHLGPDTQYF	TGTGCCAGCAGTTCGACTCCGGGACACCTAGGACCAGATACGCAGTATTTT
TRBV5-1	NA	TRBD2	TRBJ2-5	CASSYHRGEETQYF	TGCGCCAGCAGCTACCACCGGGGGGAAGAGACCCAGTACTTC
TRBV4-3	many	TRBD2	TRBJ2-2	CASSPLAGGPGELFF	TGCGCCAGCAGCCCACTAGCGGGAGGTCCCGGGGAGCTGTTTTTT
TRBV5-1	many	TRBD1	TRBJ1-1	CASSQAGQGNTEAFF	TGCGCCAGCAGCCAGGCGGGACAGGGGAACACTGAAGCTTTCTTT
TRBV5-4	NA	TRBD2	TRBJ2-4	CASSRLRERNIQYF	TGTGCCAGCAGCCGGCTGCGGGAGAGGAACATTCAGTACTTC
TRBV3-1	few	NA	TRBJ2-1	CASSQDTTGLSYNEQFF	TGTGCCAGCAGCCAAGATACAACGGGACTGTCCTACAATGAGCAGTTCTTC
TRBV11-2	many	TRBD1	TRBJ2-7	CASSLDRGGVTGAGEQYF	TGTGCCAGCAGCTTAGATCGCGGCGGTGTGACAGGGGCGGGAGAGCAGTACTTC
TRBV5-1	many	NA	TRBJ1-1	CASSSTRTATEAFF	TGCGCCAGCAGCTCGACGCGGACAGCCACTGAAGCTTTCTTT
TRBV7-2	many	NA	TRBJ2-7	CASSLNSGYSYEQYF	TGTGCCAGCAGCTTGAACAGCGGGTACTCCTACGAGCAGTACTTC